This is a list of T cell receptor beta chains from one sample in a study of T cells in Graves' hyperthyroidism and ophthalmopathy. Each CDR3 protein gets one entry after TCRdb re-called the multiplex PCR reads with MiXCR. This table has some 560,000 distinct CDR3 sequences, approximately 15% appearing once. The sample was blood. Receptor source: a woman aged 40-49 years with Graves' hyperthyroidism. CDR3s include the opening cysteine and the closing phenylalanine or tryptophan. A D gene is named only where the DNA matches it firmly. Clone size, where shown, is once, few, many, or a class for clones that have expanded.

J gene | D gene | V gene | clone size | CDR3 DNA | CDR3 protein
TRBJ1-5 | - | TRBV27 | many | TGTGCCAGCAGTCTCTCCCAGGGTGACAATCAGCCCCAGCATTTT | CASSLSQGDNQPQHF
TRBJ1-1 | - | TRBV9 | few | TGTGCCAGCAGCGTAGGGATTAGGGCCCCAGAGAACACTGAAGCTTTCTTT | CASSVGIRAPENTEAFF
TRBJ1-5 | - | TRBV19 | many | TGTGCCAGTACCCGGGCTGACGGTAATAAGCCCCAGCATTTT | CASTRADGNKPQHF
TRBJ1-2 | TRBD1 | TRBV5-1 | - | TGCGCTAGCAGCTGGGTGGGACAGGGGGAAGAGGACTATGGCTACACCTTC | CASSWVGQGEEDYGYTF
TRBJ2-7 | TRBD2 | TRBV12-3/TRBV12-4 | many | TGTGCCAGCAGTTCCGGGACTACCTTGGGCGAGCAGTACTTC | CASSSGTTLGEQYF
TRBJ2-3 | - | TRBV11-1 | many | TGTGCCAGCAGCCCGGGGGCATCCCCTAGAAGCACAGATACGCAGTATTTT | CASSPGASPRSTDTQYF
TRBJ2-1 | - | TRBV7-9 | many | TGTGCCAGCAGCTTAAGTTCAGGTTACAATGAGCAGTTCTTC | CASSLSSGYNEQFF
TRBJ1-1 | - | TRBV6-1 | few | TGTGCCAGCAGACCCCTCGCAGGGACGAACACTGAAGCTTTCTTT | CASRPLAGTNTEAFF
TRBJ2-5 | TRBD2 | TRBV25-1 | few | TGTGCCAGCATGTTAGAGGAAGTAACTAGCGGGAAAGGGAGGGCGTACTTC | CASMLEEVTSGKGRAYF
TRBJ2-1 | - | TRBV7-9 | - | TGTGCCAGCAGCTTAGAGGCTGGACGATATAGCTCCTACAATGAGCAGTTCTTC | CASSLEAGRYSSYNEQFF
TRBJ2-1 | TRBD2 | TRBV6-1 | many | TGTGCCAGCAGGGGACTAGCGGGAACCTACAATGAGCAGTTCTTC | CASRGLAGTYNEQFF
TRBJ1-2 | TRBD1 | TRBV27 | - | TGTGCCAGCAGTTCCCCTGGGACAGGGTTTCTGGGCTACACCTTC | CASSSPGTGFLGYTF
TRBJ2-7 | TRBD2 | TRBV6-1 | - | TGTGCCAGCAGTTCCTGGACTAGCCCTCGGCAGTACTTC | CASSSWTSPRQYF
TRBJ2-4 | - | TRBV5-4 | - | TGTGCCAGCAGTCTCGGGGTGGGGGCCAAAAACATTCAGTACTTC | CASSLGVGAKNIQYF
TRBJ2-1 | TRBD1 | TRBV5-1 | many | TGCGCCACACAAAGGACAGGGGGCGGGGATGAGCAGTTCTTC | CATQRTGGGDEQFF
TRBJ2-1 | - | TRBV7-3 | - | TGTGCCAGCAGCCTAGGGTGGGGTGGTAATGAGCAGTTCTTC | CASSLGWGGNEQFF
TRBJ2-2 | TRBD2 | TRBV6-1 | many | TGTGCCAGCAGTGTGGCGGGAGTTAACACCGGGGAGCTGTTTTTT | CASSVAGVNTGELFF
TRBJ1-5 | - | TRBV20-1 | many | TGCAGTGCTCGTGTACCCACCAGGGGGCCCCAGCATTTT | CSARVPTRGPQHF
TRBJ2-7 | - | TRBV6-1 | - | TGTGCCAGCAGTGACTGGGGGGCGGGCTACGAGCAGTACTTC | CASSDWGAGYEQYF
TRBJ1-5 | - | TRBV19 | - | TGTGCCAGTAGTATGGCCGGGGGCAATCAGCCCCAGCATTTT | CASSMAGGNQPQHF
TRBJ1-2 | - | TRBV6-1 | many | TGTGCCAGCAGTTACACGGTATCTAACTATGGCTACACCTTC | CASSYTVSNYGYTF
TRBJ2-7 | - | TRBV2 | many | TGTGCCAGCAGTGAGGCAGACAAAAACTCCTACGAGCAGTACTTC | CASSEADKNSYEQYF
TRBJ2-1 | - | TRBV7-8 | few | TGTGCCAGCAGCTTAGAGTCGGTGGATGAGCAGTTCTTC | CASSLESVDEQFF
TRBJ2-1 | TRBD1 | TRBV28 | many | TGTGCCAGCACCCCCGGGACAGGCTCCTACAATGAGCAGTTCTTC | CASTPGTGSYNEQFF
TRBJ2-7 | - | TRBV20-1 | once | TGCAGTGCTAGAGACTCGTACGGGGCCTACGAGCAGTACTTC | CSARDSYGAYEQYF
TRBJ1-2 | TRBD1 | TRBV10-3 | - | TGTGCCATCAGATTGACAGGGGTGGATGGCTACACCTTC | CAIRLTGVDGYTF
TRBJ2-7 | - | TRBV10-3 | few | TGTGCCATCAGTGGGGGGGACGTAGGGAACGAGCAGTACTTC | CAISGGDVGNEQYF
TRBJ1-2 | TRBD1 | TRBV7-2 | - | TGTGCCAGCAGCCCTCGACAGGGGGCGCGGAATGGCTACACCTTC | CASSPRQGARNGYTF
TRBJ1-2 | - | TRBV6-1 | many | TGTGCCAGCAGTGAGCTGAGCCACTATGGCTACACCTTC | CASSELSHYGYTF
TRBJ2-1 | - | TRBV18 | many | TGTGCCAGCTCACCCGTGTCTGGGGGGAATGAGCAGTTCTTC | CASSPVSGGNEQFF
TRBJ2-2 | TRBD2 | TRBV6-1 | few | TGTGCCAGCGCCACGGGGGGGGCGAACACCGGGGAGCTGTTTTTT | CASATGGANTGELFF
TRBJ1-1 | TRBD1 | TRBV28 | few | TGTGCCAGCAGTTGGGACAGGGTTGGTGAAGCTTTCTTT | CASSWDRVGEAFF
TRBJ2-7 | TRBD2 | TRBV6-1 | - | TGTGCCAGCAGTGAAGTCACTAGCGGGATCGAGCAGTACTTC | CASSEVTSGIEQYF
TRBJ1-5 | TRBD1 | TRBV6-1 | many | TGTGCCAGCACCTCAGGGGGTTCCAATCAGCCCCAGCATTTT | CASTSGGSNQPQHF
TRBJ2-7 | TRBD2 | TRBV30 | many | TGTGCCTGGAGTGTACTTAGTCTAGCGGGAGTGAACGAGCAGTACTTC | CAWSVLSLAGVNEQYF
TRBJ2-7 | - | TRBV18 | many | TGTGCCAGCTCGCCCACGACCCTCTACGAGCAGTACTTC | CASSPTTLYEQYF
TRBJ2-7 | TRBD1 | TRBV5-6 | many | TGTGCCAGCAGCAGAAACAGGGGGCACGAGCAGTACTTC | CASSRNRGHEQYF
TRBJ1-5 | - | TRBV10-2 | many | TGCGCCAGCAGCTATGGGACGGCCTCCCAGCCCCAGCATTTT | CASSYGTASQPQHF
TRBJ2-2 | - | TRBV9 | - | TGTGCCAGCAGCGCCGACGTGGGGGCGTTTGTCGGGGAGCTGTTTTTT | CASSADVGAFVGELFF
TRBJ2-1 | TRBD2 | TRBV7-9 | many | TGTGCCAGCAGCGTAGAAAGCGGGAGCTACAATGAGCAGTTCTTC | CASSVESGSYNEQFF
TRBJ1-1 | TRBD1 | TRBV11-3 | many | TGTGCCAGCAGCGTAACAGGGGGCGGTGGACACACTGAAGCTTTCTTT | CASSVTGGGGHTEAFF
TRBJ2-7 | - | TRBV5-1 | many | TGCGCCAGCAGCCCTGTGGGATCCTACGAGCAGTACTTC | CASSPVGSYEQYF
TRBJ2-1 | - | TRBV28 | - | TGTGCCAGCCCTAACCCCCGGGTCAATGAGCAGTTCTTC | CASPNPRVNEQFF
TRBJ1-6 | TRBD1 | TRBV3-1 | few | TGTGCCAGCAGCCAAGCCACAGGGGGGATCTATAATTCACCCCTCCACTTT | CASSQATGGIYNSPLHF
TRBJ2-2 | - | TRBV6-5 | many | TGTGCCAGCAGTTACTTGGCGGGATCACCGCGATCGAACACCGGGGAGCTGTTTTTT | CASSYLAGSPRSNTGELFF
TRBJ2-1 | TRBD1 | TRBV6-1 | many | TGTGCCACCGCGTCACGCACAGGGGACAATGAGCAGTTCTTC | CATASRTGDNEQFF
TRBJ1-1 | - | TRBV28 | many | TGTGCCAGCAACTCACTCGGACAGATGACTGAAGCTTTCTTT | CASNSLGQMTEAFF
TRBJ2-2 | TRBD2 | TRBV6-1 | many | TGTGCCAGCAGTTACGGGGGGGCTGGTACCGGGGAGCTGTTTTTT | CASSYGGAGTGELFF
TRBJ2-1 | TRBD2 | TRBV5-1 | many | TGCGCCAGCAGCTGGGGGACTAGCGGGGACAATGAGCAGTTCTTC | CASSWGTSGDNEQFF
TRBJ2-2 | TRBD2 | TRBV6-1 | - | TGTGCCAGCCGCAGACTAGCCGAACCGAACACCGGGGAGCTGTTTTTT | CASRRLAEPNTGELFF
TRBJ2-7 | - | TRBV5-1 | many | TGCGCCAGCAGCGGGTCGACAGCTTCCTACGAGCAGTACTTC | CASSGSTASYEQYF
TRBJ2-2 | - | TRBV10-2 | few | TGCGCCAGCAGTGAGTCAGGGTGGACCGGGGAGCTGTTTTTT | CASSESGWTGELFF